This T cell receptor (beta chain) appears in the sequencing data of a study of identical twins. Trimming removed 5 bases from V and 7 bases from J, with 10 bases in between. CDR3 length: 12 residues. The V gene's germline CDR1 is SGHNT and CDR2 YENEEA. Unique molecular identifiers were present on cDNA, and template switching added a universal primer site. TCRdb called the 5' RACE reads again in MiXCR, with one record for every CDR3 protein. Among around 230,000 distinct CDR3 sequences listed, roughly a tenth were seen once. On this clonotype itself: The target antigen is unknown.

Study-wide results and caveats: Invariant MAIT and iNKT cells may have partly biased zero-insertion analyses.

Healthy Caucasians provided all donations. The sequenced sample consisted of memory (CD45RO+) T cells sorted from blood. This chain uses TRBV11-3 with TRBJ2-3, with TRBD2 as a possible D gene (5 bases). This receptor was taken from a woman under 30 in good health. This CDR3 reads CASSARGNTQYF. The CDR3 DNA reads as TGTGCCAGCAGCGCCCGGGGAAATACGCAGTATTTT.